These 16 T cell receptor beta chains share one sample of origin, sequenced in a study of T cells in Graves' hyperthyroidism and ophthalmopathy. TCR beta CDR3 sequences were amplified from RNA transcripts. In the first-round RT-PCR of the TCR CDR3, the HTBI primer set was used. TCRdb analysed the multiplex PCR reads with MiXCR anew, one entry per CDR3 protein. The sample consists of about 360,000 distinct CDR3 sequences, approximately 13% of them appearing once. The sample comprised blood. Receptors were obtained from a woman between 18 and 29 years old with Graves' hyperthyroidism.

The genes are TRBV2 and TRBJ1-6, with D possibly matching TRBD1 (6 bases). Trimming took off 7 bases at V and 5 bases at J, with 15 bases between the two ends. This CDR3 spans 15 amino acids. CDR1 is SNHLY and CDR2 is FYNNEI in the germline V gene. The CDR3 DNA reads as TGTGCCAGCAAAAGGGGGACTTACAATAATTCACCCCTCCACTTT. This codes for CASKRGTYNNSPLHF. The full variable domain, rest sourced from reference TRBV2 and TRBJ1-6, is EPEVTQTPSHQVTQMGQEVILRCVPISNHLYFYWYRQILGQKVEFLVSFYNNEISEKSEIFDDQFSVERPDGSNFTLKIRSTKLEDSAMYFCASKRGTYNNSPLHFGNGTRLTVT.

This clonotype was detected many times. V gene TRBV7-9 combines with J gene TRBJ1-5; tentatively, D is TRBD1 (6 bases). The CDR3 extends over 15 amino acids. V lost 3 bases, J lost 6 bases, and 15 bases lay in between. CDR1 SEHNR and CDR2 FQNEAQ come from the germline V gene (reference sequence). The CDR3 bases are TGTGCCAGCAGCTTCAATTCAGGGGAGGCTCAGCCCCAGCATTTT. Amino acids: CASSFNSGEAQPQHF.

In this sample, this clonotype turned up many times. The V call is TRBV28, the J call TRBJ2-7; the D is unclear. Trimming left V 7 bases short and J 6 bases short, with 19 bases between. The CDR3 covers 14 residues. Germline values: CDR1 MDHEN, CDR2 SYDVKM. The CDR3 DNA reads as TGTGCCAGCACCTCCCCGGACCGAGCCTCCGAGCAGTACTTC. Its translation: CASTSPDRASEQYF.

This rearrangement joins TRBV2 to TRBJ2-5; D may correspond to TRBD1 or TRBD2 (7 bases each). Deletions cut 6 bases from V and 7 bases from J, with 21 bases between. This CDR3 is 15 amino acids long. Germline CDR1 SNHLY, CDR2 FYNNEI. CDR3 protein: CASSNSGGAKGTQYF. The CDR3 nucleotides read TGTGCCAGCAGCAATTCAGGGGGGGCCAAGGGGACCCAGTACTTC. The full variable domain, rest sourced from reference TRBV2 and TRBJ2-5, is EPEVTQTPSHQVTQMGQEVILRCVPISNHLYFYWYRQILGQKVEFLVSFYNNEISEKSEIFDDQFSVERPDGSNFTLKIRSTKLEDSAMYFCASSNSGGAKGTQYFGPGTRLLVL.

At least ten counts were recorded for this clonotype. The chain links TRBV2 to TRBJ1-2, with D hard to call. Germline V CDR1 and CDR2: SNHLY, FYNNEI. This CDR3 is built from 12 residues. Trimming pared 2 bases from V and 5 bases from J, leaving 6 bases between. The CDR3: CASSEKAYGYTF. In DNA form, the CDR3 reads TGTGCCAGCAGTGAAAAGGCGTATGGCTACACCTTC.

CDR3 nucleotides: TGCAGCGCCTTAAGCAGGGATTCAACTAATGAAAAACTGTTTTTT. It codes for CSALSRDSTNEKLFF. The gene calls are TRBV29-1 and TRBJ1-4, with D possibly being TRBD1 (5 bases). The CDR3 runs 15 residues. Trimming removed 7 bases at V and 0 bases at J, with 15 bases between. In germline, CDR1 is SQVTM, CDR2 ANQGSEA.

For this clonotype: One base away lies a much larger clone, so this may be a sequencing read error. This rearrangement joins TRBV28 to TRBJ2-5; 7 positions match TRBD2. This CDR3 spans 18 amino acids. V trimming: 4 bases; J trimming: 2 bases; junction bases outside the gene matches: 16. CDR1 MDHEN and CDR2 SYDVKM come from the germline V gene. CDR3 coding DNA: TGTGCCAGCAGTTCTAACCGGGCCATAGCGGGCGAGCAAGAGACCCAGTACTTC. Protein: CASSSNRAIAGEQETQYF.

Many counts were recorded for this clonotype. The rearrangement links TRBV5-1 to TRBJ2-7; D possibly uses TRBD1 or TRBD2 (5 bases each). The germline V and J ends were trimmed by 7 bases and 5 bases, with 22 bases remaining between them. This CDR3 has 15 residues. CDR1 is SGHRS, CDR2 YFSETQ, per germline. The CDR3 DNA sequence: TGCGCCAGCCCCACACAGTACCGGGACCCCCACGAGCAGTACTTC. Translated, it gives CASPTQYRDPHEQYF.

The table lists this clonotype with many counts. This chain uses TRBV7-8 with TRBJ2-1; weak D call: TRBD1 (5 bases). This CDR3 region has 14 residues. From germline, CDR1 is SGHVS and CDR2 FQNEAQ. Between the trimmed V and J ends, which lost 4 bases and 5 bases, there was a span of 12 bases. The CDR3 DNA sequence: TGTGCCAGCAGCTCCAGAGACAGAAACAATGAGCAGTTCTTC. Its protein is CASSSRDRNNEQFF. The variable domain in full, with the rest retrieved from reference TRBV7-8 and TRBJ2-1, is GAGVSQSPRYKVAKRGQDVALRCDPISGHVSLFWYQQALGQGPEFLTYFQNEAQLDKSGLPSDRFFAERPEGSVSTLKIQRTQQEDSAVYLCASSSRDRNNEQFFGPGTRLTVL.

The V call is TRBV15, the J call TRBJ1-3, with D possibly matching TRBD1 (6 bases). The CDR3 covers 15 residues. Trimming removed 1 base at V and 7 bases at J, with 14 bases between. Germline V gene lookup returns CDR1 LNHNV and CDR2 YYDKDF (reference sequence). DNA of the CDR3: TGTGCCACCAGCAGAGGGACAGAGGGAAGTAACACCATATATTTT. Protein product: CATSRGTEGSNTIYF.

This clonotype has more than one count but fewer than ten. The J gene is TRBJ1-3, the V gene TRBV7-3; D ambiguous. Germline assignment: CDR1 SGHTA and CDR2 FQGTGA. Between the trimmed V and J ends, which lost 2 bases and 2 bases, there was a span of 7 bases. The CDR3 totals 14 residues. CDR3 sequence (DNA): TGTGCCAGCAGCTTATTGGGCCCTGGAAACACCATATATTTT. This sequence encodes CASSLLGPGNTIYF.

This clonotype was counted many times. The gene calls are TRBV18 and TRBJ2-5, with 7 bases identical to TRBD2. Losses at the gene ends were 2 bases for V and 2 bases for J; bases not matched to a gene: 2. The CDR3 consists of 14 residues. Germline V gene data show CDR1 as KGHSH and CDR2 as LQKENI. CDR3 sequence: CASSPAGLQETQYF. The CDR3 nucleotides are TGTGCCAGCTCACCAGCGGGACTACAAGAGACCCAGTACTTC. The entire variable domain, with the rest obtained from reference TRBV18 and TRBJ2-5, is as follows: NAGVMQNPRHLVRRRGQEARLRCSPMKGHSHVYWYRQLPEEGLKFMVYLQKENIIDESGMPKERFSAEFPKEGPSILRIQQVVRGDSAAYFCASSPAGLQETQYFGPGTRLLVL.

This clonotype was seen at least ten times. The gene calls are TRBV3-1 and TRBJ1-1, with D uncertain. CDR3 size: 15 residues. Germline assignment: CDR1 LGHDT and CDR2 YNNKEL (reference sequence). Trimming took 4 bases from V and 4 from J, leaving 16 bases between them. CDR3 bases: TGTGCCAGCAGCCGCGACACAGCTTCGGGCACTGAAGCTTTCTTT. Translated: CASSRDTASGTEAFF.

The table lists this clonotype with many counts. The rearrangement uses TRBV3-1 and TRBJ1-1, with D possibly being TRBD1 (5 bases). This CDR3 has 14 residues. The V gene's germline CDR1 is LGHDT and CDR2 YNNKEL (reference sequence). V was shortened by 3 bases and J by 3 bases, with 11 bases between the two germline ends. The CDR3 coding sequence is TGTGCCAGCAGCCATCAGGGACGGTACACTGAAGCTTTCTTT. It translates to CASSHQGRYTEAFF.

The chain has TRBV18 and TRBJ1-4; D gene unclear. CDR3 length equals 14 residues. CDR1 is KGHSH and CDR2 is LQKENI in the germline V gene. V lost 4 bases to trimming and J lost 8 bases, with 14 bases between them. CDR3 region: CASSRASLREKLFF. Written as DNA, the CDR3 is TGTGCCAGCTCACGGGCATCACTACGGGAAAAACTGTTTTTT.

This clonotype showed up many times. V and J are TRBV12-3 or TRBV12-4 and TRBJ1-6, with D perhaps TRBD1 (5 bases). This CDR3 has 12 amino acids. V was trimmed by 3 bases and J by 11 bases, leaving 8 bases between them. For the CDR3, the DNA is TGTGCCAGCAGTTTGGGACCTCCACCCCTCCACTTT. Its protein is CASSLGPPPLHF.